This T cell receptor (beta chain) was identified in a study of T cells in Graves' hyperthyroidism and ophthalmopathy. Germline loops: CDR1 SQVTM, CDR2 ANQGSEA. CDR3 size: 14 residues. The V end was cut by 1 base, the J end by 3 bases, with 11 bases between. Amplification of TCR beta CDR3 regions was performed using RNA transcripts as template. With the HTBI primer set, the TCR CDR3 went through a first round of RT-PCR. TCRdb ran MiXCR on the multiplex PCR reads and lists one entry per CDR3 protein. The sample holds 700,000 to 850,000 distinct CDR3 sequences, just over 35% seen once. This receptor was obtained from a woman between 40 and 55 years old with Graves' hyperthyroidism. The gene calls are TRBV29-1 and TRBJ2-3; possible D gene TRBD1, 5 bases. The source material was blood. CDR3 sequence (DNA): TGCAGCGTTGAAGTTTACAGGCAAACAGATACGCAGTATTTT. Its translation is CSVEVYRQTDTQYF.